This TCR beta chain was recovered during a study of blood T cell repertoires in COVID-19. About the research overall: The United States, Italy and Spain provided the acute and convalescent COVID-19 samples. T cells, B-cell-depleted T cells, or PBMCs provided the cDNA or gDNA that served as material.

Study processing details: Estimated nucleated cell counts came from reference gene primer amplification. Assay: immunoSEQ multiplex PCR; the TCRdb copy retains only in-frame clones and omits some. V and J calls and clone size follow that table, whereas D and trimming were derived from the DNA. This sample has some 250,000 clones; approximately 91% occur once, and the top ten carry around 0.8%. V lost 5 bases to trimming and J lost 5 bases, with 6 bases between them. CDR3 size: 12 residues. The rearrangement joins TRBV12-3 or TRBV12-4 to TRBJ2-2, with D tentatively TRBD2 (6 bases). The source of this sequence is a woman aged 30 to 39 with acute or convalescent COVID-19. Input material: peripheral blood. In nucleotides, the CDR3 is TGTGCCAGCAGTGGGGGGACCGGGGAGCTGTTTTTT. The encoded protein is CASSGGTGELFF.